This T cell receptor (beta chain) comes out of a study of OX40 agonist ivuxolimab in advanced cancers. Study-level background: While on treatment, patients had intravenous ivuxolimab at 0.01 to 10 mg/kg every 2 weeks. Study findings and constraints: Among the lowest peripheral clonal expansion occurred in 0.1-3.0 mg/kg partial responders. Average numbers of expanded clones were greater in CD8+ T cells than in CD4+.

Data came from immunoSEQ multiplex PCR; TCRdb stores just in-frame clones and leaves some out. The sample lists tens of thousands of clones, 75% to 85% occurring once. Patients were excluded for autoimmune disease history or systemic immunosuppression. V lost 5 bases and J 4 bases, leaving 17 bases between the germline ends. The CDR3 runs to 15 residues. The V gene's germline CDR1 is PRHDT and CDR2 FYEKMQ (reference sequence). Comment on this clone: Its antigen is still unknown.

The sequence came from an adult with an advanced solid tumor such as melanoma, head and neck, liver or kidney cancer. The chain is built from TRBV13 and TRBJ1-2; D is possibly TRBD1 (5 bases). This sample comprised CD4+ or CD8+ T cells sorted from blood, obtained in a trial of the OX40 agonist ivuxolimab. For the CDR3, the DNA is TGTGCCAGCAGCCCGACTCGTGGGGACGCCTATGGCTACACCTTC. It codes for CASSPTRGDAYGYTF. The whole variable domain, remainder taken from reference TRBV13 and TRBJ1-2, is AAGVIQSPRHLIKEKRETATLKCYPIPRHDTVYWYQQGPGQDPQFLISFYEKMQSDKGSIPDRFSAQQFSDYHSELNMSSLELGDSALYFCASSPTRGDAYGYTFGSGTRLTVV.